This TCR beta chain is from a study of cytomegalovirus exposure and HLA in healthy donors. Details on this clone: What it recognizes is unknown. The junction does not match germline at one end; this may be a read error.

Study conclusions and caveats: The study recorded 150 to 200 TCR beta chains that were cytomegalovirus-associated.

This table comes from immunoSEQ multiplex PCR, and its TCRdb copy is limited to in-frame clones, with some not included. In the table there are 90,000 to 150,000 clones, around 88% of which are singletons. This clonotype was sampled from a young man in good health and CMV-seronegative. The sequenced sample consisted of PBMCs.

CDR3 DNA sequence: TGTGCCAGCACCTTACAGGGGATATCCAGCACTGAAGCTTTCTTT. Translated: CASTLQGISSTEAFF. V and J are TRBV7-2 and TRBJ1-1, with TRBD1 matching 7 bases. CDR3 length: 15 residues. Germline V CDR1 and CDR2: SGHTA, FQGNSA.